These 2 T cell receptor beta chains were sequenced from one sample in a study of cytomegalovirus exposure and HLA in healthy donors. The PCR contained 60 Vbeta and 13 Jbeta primers. Sequenced by immunoSEQ multiplex PCR; TCRdb stores in-frame clones only, minus some. The profile shows around 170,000 clones, around 79% of them singletons. The sequencing sample was made of PBMCs. The receptors were gathered from a woman aged 40 to 55 in good health and CMV-seronegative.

The chain links TRBV5-4 to TRBJ2-3; possible D gene TRBD2, 6 bases. The germline gives CDR1 SGHNT, CDR2 YYREEE (reference sequence). The CDR3 length is 17 residues. V lost 3 bases, J lost 1 base, and 18 bases lay in between. CDR3: CASSSGRDLAGTDTQYF. Written as DNA, the CDR3 is TGTGCCAGCAGCTCCGGTAGGGACTTGGCAGGCACAGATACGCAGTATTTT.

The chain is built from TRBV28 and TRBJ2-7; the D gene is possibly TRBD2 (5 bases). With 10 bases removed from V and 7 bases from J, the gap between germline ends came to 20 bases. This CDR3 region has 13 residues. Per the germline V gene, CDR1 is MDHEN and CDR2 is SYDVKM. The CDR3 region has the DNA TGTGCCATCTCCCGGGCATTTGGCGGGGAGCAGTACTTC. It yields the protein CAISRAFGGEQYF.